What follows is one TCR beta chain and its context. Its antigen is currently unknown. This record belongs to a study of cytomegalovirus exposure and HLA in healthy donors. The wider study: As an earlier analysis found, around 190 million T cells yielded about 120 million unique TCR beta sequences. Unique TCRs numbering around 85 million, obtained from HLA-typed donors, made up an early data release.

In the PCR, 60 Vbeta and 13 Jbeta primers were used. Only in-frame clones appear in the TCRdb table, and some are missing; sequencing was by immunoSEQ multiplex PCR. The repertoire holds fewer than 200,000 clones, with approximately 67% as singletons. Overall study findings and caveats: In the analysis, some V segments, TRBV6-2 and TRBV6-3 included, were excluded as indistinguishable. Among the most significant clusters, several appeared linked to common viral pathogens in a later analysis.

V lost 5 bases and J lost 7; bases outside the gene matches: 2. The CDR3 is 13 residues long. Germline V gives CDR1 LNHDA, CDR2 SQIVND (reference sequence). This chain connects TRBV19 to TRBJ1-6, with TRBD1 matching over 7 bases. This TCR was sampled from a woman aged 18 to 35 in good health and CMV-seropositive. Material for sequencing was PBMCs. The CDR3 bases are TGTGCCAGTAGTGGGGACAGCAATTCACCCCTCCACTTT. Its protein product is CASSGDSNSPLHF.